Sequencing of this T cell receptor beta chain was carried out in a study of regulatory T cells in long-lasting Graves disease. Study-wide context: The criterion for persistent Graves' disease was over 5 years of antithyroid drugs with positive TSH receptor antibodies.

Germline loops: CDR1 WSHSY, CDR2 SAAADI. Trimming cost V 3 bases and J 1 base; bases outside gene matches: 5. The CDR3 has 15 amino acids. This clonotype has ten or more counts. Time point indicated: persistent/refractory GD, antithyroid drugs over 5 years with positive TRAb. TCR sequences were obtained from RNA taken from PBMCs. For TCR beta, libraries came from iRepertoire HTBI primers and Arm-PCR of CDR3 regions. TCRdb called the multiplex PCR reads again in MiXCR, with one record for every CDR3 protein. Among a few hundred thousand distinct CDR3 sequences listed, roughly 23% were seen once. This receptor was obtained from a woman aged 40-49 years with Graves disease. Material: peripheral blood mononuclear cells (PBMCs), obtained when the disease was refractory, from a patient treated with antithyroid drugs. V is TRBV10-2 and J is TRBJ1-1; 7 bases agree with TRBD1. This CDR3 reads CASSDKQGRNTEAFF. The DNA of the CDR3 is TGCGCCAGCAGTGATAAACAGGGGAGGAACACTGAAGCTTTCTTT.